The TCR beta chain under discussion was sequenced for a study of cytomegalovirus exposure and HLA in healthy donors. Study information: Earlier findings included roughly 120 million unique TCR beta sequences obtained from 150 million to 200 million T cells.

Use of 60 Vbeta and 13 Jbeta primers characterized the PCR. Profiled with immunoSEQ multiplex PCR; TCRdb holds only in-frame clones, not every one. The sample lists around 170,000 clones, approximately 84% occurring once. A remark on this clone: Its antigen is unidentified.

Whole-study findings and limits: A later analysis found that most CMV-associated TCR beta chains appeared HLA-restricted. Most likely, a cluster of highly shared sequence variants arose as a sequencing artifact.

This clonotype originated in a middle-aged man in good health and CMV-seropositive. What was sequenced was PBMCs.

The CDR3 region is CASSLEGTGGNEQFF. CDR3 in DNA: TGTGCCAGCAGCTTGGAAGGGACAGGGGGGAATGAGCAGTTCTTC. This chain joins TRBV5-5 and TRBJ2-1; TRBD1 aligns across 11 bases. The junction had 3 bases not matched to a gene; V was cut back by 0 bases and J by 7 bases. Per germline, CDR1 SGHKS and CDR2 YYEKEE (reference sequence). The CDR3 has 15 amino acids.